The rows below give T cell receptor beta chains drawn from one sample of a study of T cells after yellow fever vaccination. TCRdb reprocessed the 5' RACE reads with MiXCR, giving one entry per CDR3 protein. The repertoire has about 330,000 distinct CDR3 sequences, 7% to 9% of them found once; the top ten carry 17%. The material was PBMCs, obtained around 45 days after the first yellow fever vaccination. The source is a man younger than 35 who received the YFV17D yellow fever vaccine. Each CDR3 is given with its conserved first and last residue. A D gene is named only where the DNA matches it firmly. Clone size is given for some rows only: seen once, a few or many times, or a class if the clone is expanded.

abundance	d_gene	j_gene	v_gene	CDR3aa	CDR3nt
.	.	TRBJ2-1	TRBV20-1	CSARERGLSYNEQFF	TGCAGTGCTAGAGAGCGGGGGCTTTCCTACAATGAGCAGTTCTTC
few	.	TRBJ2-1	TRBV13	CASSPYPSNEQFF	TGTGCCAGCAGCCCCTACCCTAGCAATGAGCAGTTCTTC
many	.	TRBJ2-2	TRBV5-1	CASSLAMNTGELFF	TGCGCCAGCAGCTTGGCCATGAACACCGGGGAGCTGTTTTTT
.	.	TRBJ2-1	TRBV27	CASSFRGGRGQFF	TGTGCCAGCAGTTTTCGTGGGGGTCGTGGGCAGTTCTTC
few	.	TRBJ1-6	TRBV5-5	CASSLAGHRDYSPLHF	TGTGCCAGCAGCTTGGCCGGTCACAGGGATTATTCACCCCTCCACTTT
few	.	TRBJ1-6	TRBV5-1	CASSIDSFNSPLHF	TGCGCCAGCAGCATAGACAGCTTTAATTCACCCCTCCACTTT
.	.	TRBJ2-4	TRBV3-1	CASTALGIQYF	TGTGCCAGCACCGCTTTGGGCATTCAGTACTTC
.	.	TRBJ1-2	TRBV4-2	CASSQEGGEYGYTF	TGTGCCAGCAGCCAAGAGGGGGGGGAATATGGCTACACCTTC
few	TRBD2	TRBJ2-1	TRBV19	CASSTRLAGTAMITNEQFF	TGTGCCAGTAGTACCCGACTAGCGGGGACCGCCATGATAACAAATGAGCAGTTCTTC
.	.	TRBJ2-6	TRBV7-9	CASSLRTELLGANVLTF	TGTGCCAGCAGCTTGCGGACAGAGCTGTTGGGGGCCAACGTCCTGACTTTC
few	TRBD1	TRBJ1-5	TRBV6-2/TRBV6-3	CASSDRGISNQPQHF	TGTGCCAGCAGTGACAGGGGCATTAGCAATCAGCCCCAGCATTTT
many	.	TRBJ2-3	TRBV25-1	CASSDRPSTDTQYF	TGTGCCAGCAGTGATCGGCCTAGCACAGATACGCAGTATTTT
few	TRBD2	TRBJ2-1	TRBV5-1	CASSPSTSGVYNEQFF	TGCGCCAGCAGCCCCTCGACTAGCGGGGTCTACAATGAGCAGTTCTTC
.	TRBD1	TRBJ2-1	TRBV5-1	CASNKRDRANEQFF	TGCGCCAGCAACAAACGGGACAGGGCTAATGAGCAGTTCTTC
many	.	TRBJ1-1	TRBV5-1	CASSSQGANTEAFF	TGCGCCAGCAGCTCCCAGGGCGCGAACACTGAAGCTTTCTTT
.	.	TRBJ1-1	TRBV5-5	CASSTQGYTEAFF	TGTGCCAGCAGCACCCAGGGGTATACTGAAGCTTTCTTT
.	.	TRBJ2-5	TRBV4-2	CASSQLGREETQYF	TGTGCCAGCAGCCAATTAGGACGGGAAGAGACCCAGTACTTC
few	.	TRBJ2-2	TRBV4-1	CASSQVGGPTGELFF	TGCGCCAGCAGCCAAGTCGGGGGGCCGACCGGGGAGCTGTTTTTT
few	.	TRBJ2-7	TRBV12-5	CASGLGNNHEQYF	TGTGCTAGTGGTTTGGGAAACAACCACGAGCAGTACTTC
.	TRBD1	TRBJ2-1	TRBV11-2	CASSLTSGGHEQFF	TGTGCCAGCAGCTTAACATCAGGGGGCCATGAGCAGTTCTTC
many	.	TRBJ2-5	TRBV5-1	CASSLSSRETQYF	TGCGCCAGCAGCCTCAGTTCGCGGGAGACCCAGTACTTC
few	TRBD1	TRBJ2-5	TRBV7-9	CASSLEGQEYF	TGTGCCAGCAGCTTAGAGGGACAGGAGTACTTC
.	TRBD1	TRBJ1-1	TRBV5-1	CASSLEGARTEAFF	TGCGCCAGCAGCCTAGAGGGGGCAAGGACTGAAGCTTTCTTT
few	.	TRBJ2-3	TRBV25-1	CASSEFYSRTDTQYF	TGTGCCAGCAGTGAATTCTACAGCCGCACAGATACGCAGTATTTT
few	TRBD1	TRBJ1-1	TRBV12-3/TRBV12-4	CASTTGVLFEAFF	TGTGCCAGCACTACAGGGGTTCTATTTGAAGCTTTCTTT
few	.	TRBJ1-2	TRBV12-3/TRBV12-4	CASSRPRGYGYTF	TGTGCCAGCAGCCGGCCGAGGGGGTATGGCTACACCTTC
.	TRBD2	TRBJ2-7	TRBV5-4	CASSERVLGLAGDEQYF	TGTGCCAGCAGCGAAAGGGTCCTGGGACTAGCAGGTGACGAGCAGTACTTC
.	.	TRBJ1-1	TRBV18	CASSPNPGRDDTEAFF	TGTGCCAGCTCACCAAACCCAGGGCGAGACGACACTGAAGCTTTCTTT
.	.	TRBJ2-3	TRBV11-2	CASSGAPTDTQYF	TGTGCCAGCAGCGGGGCTCCCACAGATACGCAGTATTTT
few	.	TRBJ1-2	TRBV18	CASSPMGRRLDSYGYTF	TGTGCCAGCTCACCGATGGGACGCAGGCTGGATAGCTATGGCTACACCTTC
.	.	TRBJ2-5	TRBV7-2	CASSFRDWETQYF	TGTGCCAGCAGCTTCCGGGACTGGGAGACCCAGTACTTC
few	.	TRBJ2-5	TRBV28	CASRFGRSETQYF	TGTGCCAGCAGGTTCGGGAGATCTGAGACCCAGTACTTC
few	.	TRBJ2-7	TRBV12-3/TRBV12-4	CASSASETHYEQYF	TGTGCCAGCAGTGCCTCTGAGACCCACTACGAGCAGTACTTC
.	.	TRBJ1-1	TRBV19	CASSPAGEITEAFF	TGTGCCAGTAGCCCGGCCGGGGAAATCACTGAAGCTTTCTTT
.	.	TRBJ2-7	TRBV7-9	CASSLALGAGVAYEQYF	TGTGCCAGCAGCTTAGCGCTTGGTGCAGGGGTCGCCTACGAGCAGTACTTC
few	.	TRBJ2-2	TRBV19	CASSMGNTGELFF	TGTGCCAGTAGTATGGGGAACACCGGGGAGCTGTTTTTT
.	TRBD1	TRBJ1-2	TRBV29-1	CSATPPTGNYGYTF	TGCAGCGCAACGCCCCCGACAGGGAACTATGGCTACACCTTC
few	TRBD1	TRBJ1-1	TRBV29-1	CSVLPGQTEAFF	TGCAGCGTTCTCCCGGGACAGACAGAAGCTTTCTTT
.	.	TRBJ1-4	TRBV6-5	CASNWRGGPYATNEKLFF	TGTGCCAGCAATTGGAGGGGGGGGCCGTACGCAACTAATGAAAAACTGTTTTTT
.	.	TRBJ2-7	TRBV25-1	CASRIGGSSYEQYF	TGTGCCAGCAGGATAGGGGGGAGCTCCTACGAGCAGTACTTC
few	.	TRBJ2-1	TRBV6-5	CASSYSILGGNEQFF	TGTGCCAGCAGTTACTCGATACTAGGGGGCAATGAGCAGTTCTTC
many	TRBD1	TRBJ2-2	TRBV4-2	CASSQGTGNTGELFF	TGTGCCAGCAGCCAGGGGACAGGGAACACCGGGGAGCTGTTTTTT
.	TRBD1	TRBJ1-1	TRBV6-2/TRBV6-3	CASSSDREGGGTEAFF	TGTGCCAGCAGTTCCGACAGGGAAGGGGGAGGCACTGAAGCTTTCTTT
few	.	TRBJ1-6	TRBV2	CASSGPVGNSPLHF	TGTGCCAGCAGTGGTCCGGTGGGCAATTCACCCCTCCACTTT
.	.	TRBJ2-1	TRBV15	CATSGNDNEQFF	TGTGCCACCAGCGGGAATGACAATGAGCAGTTCTTC
.	.	TRBJ2-1	TRBV2	CASSDPPRKGPFF	TGTGCCAGCAGTGACCCTCCCCGTAAGGGTCCGTTCTTC